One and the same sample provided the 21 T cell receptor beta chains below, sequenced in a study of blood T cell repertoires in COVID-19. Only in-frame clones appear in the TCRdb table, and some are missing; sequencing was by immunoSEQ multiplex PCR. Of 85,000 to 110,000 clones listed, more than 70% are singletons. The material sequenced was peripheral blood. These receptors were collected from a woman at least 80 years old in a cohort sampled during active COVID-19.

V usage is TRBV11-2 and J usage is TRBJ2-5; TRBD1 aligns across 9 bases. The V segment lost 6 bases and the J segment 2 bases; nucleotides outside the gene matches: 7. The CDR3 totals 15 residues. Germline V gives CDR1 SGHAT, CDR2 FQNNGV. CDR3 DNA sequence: TGTGCCAGCAGAACCCGGGACAGGGAACAAGAGACCCAGTACTTC. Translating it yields CASRTRDREQETQYF.

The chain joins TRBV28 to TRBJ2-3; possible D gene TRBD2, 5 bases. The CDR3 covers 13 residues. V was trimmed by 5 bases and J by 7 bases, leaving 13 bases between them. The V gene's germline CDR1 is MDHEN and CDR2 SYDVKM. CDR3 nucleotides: TGTGCCAGCAGTGCGGGCTCCCCTTATACGCAGTATTTT. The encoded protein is CASSAGSPYTQYF.

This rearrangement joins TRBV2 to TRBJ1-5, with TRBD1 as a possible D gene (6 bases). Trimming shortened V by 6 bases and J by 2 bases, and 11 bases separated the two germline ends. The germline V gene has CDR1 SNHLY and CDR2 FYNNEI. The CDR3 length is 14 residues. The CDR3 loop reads CASRVGGGNQPQHF. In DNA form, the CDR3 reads TGTGCCAGCAGGGTTGGGGGCGGCAATCAGCCCCAGCATTTT.

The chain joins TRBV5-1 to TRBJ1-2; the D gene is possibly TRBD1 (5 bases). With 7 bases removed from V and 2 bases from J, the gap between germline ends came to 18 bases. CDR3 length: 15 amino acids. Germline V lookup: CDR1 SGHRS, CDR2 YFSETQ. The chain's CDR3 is CASGGGQGINYGYTF. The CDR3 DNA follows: TGCGCCAGCGGGGGAGGCCAGGGAATAAACTATGGCTACACCTTC.

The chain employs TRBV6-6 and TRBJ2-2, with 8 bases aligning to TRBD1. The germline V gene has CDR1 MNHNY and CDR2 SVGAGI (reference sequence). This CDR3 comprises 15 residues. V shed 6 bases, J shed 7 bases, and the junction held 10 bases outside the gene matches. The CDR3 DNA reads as TGTGCCAGCAGAAGGACAGGGAGGATAGACGGGGAGCTGTTTTTT. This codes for CASRRTGRIDGELFF.

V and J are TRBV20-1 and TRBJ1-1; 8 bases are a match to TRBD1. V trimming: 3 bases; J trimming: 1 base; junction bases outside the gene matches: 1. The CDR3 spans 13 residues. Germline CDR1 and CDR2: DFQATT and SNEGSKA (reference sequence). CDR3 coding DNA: TGCAGTGCTAGTGGACAGGGGAACACTGAAGCTTTCTTT. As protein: CSASGQGNTEAFF.

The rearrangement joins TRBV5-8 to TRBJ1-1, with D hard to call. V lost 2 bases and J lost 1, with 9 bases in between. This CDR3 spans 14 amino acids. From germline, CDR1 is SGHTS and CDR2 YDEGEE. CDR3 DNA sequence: TGTGCCAGCAGCTTTAGCGGACCGAACACTGAAGCTTTCTTT. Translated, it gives CASSFSGPNTEAFF.

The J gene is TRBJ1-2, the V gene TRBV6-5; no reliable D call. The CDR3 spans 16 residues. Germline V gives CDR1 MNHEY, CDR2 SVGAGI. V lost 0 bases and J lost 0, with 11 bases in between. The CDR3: CASSYSAANTNYGYTF. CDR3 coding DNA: TGTGCCAGCAGTTACTCGGCGGCGAACACTAACTATGGCTACACCTTC.

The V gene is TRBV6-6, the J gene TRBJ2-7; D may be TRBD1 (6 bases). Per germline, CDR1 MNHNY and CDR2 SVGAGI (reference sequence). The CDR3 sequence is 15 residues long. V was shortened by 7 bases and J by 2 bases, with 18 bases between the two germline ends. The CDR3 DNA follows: TGTGCCAGCACCGAGGGACACCGAGGCCCCTACGAGCAGTACTTC. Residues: CASTEGHRGPYEQYF.

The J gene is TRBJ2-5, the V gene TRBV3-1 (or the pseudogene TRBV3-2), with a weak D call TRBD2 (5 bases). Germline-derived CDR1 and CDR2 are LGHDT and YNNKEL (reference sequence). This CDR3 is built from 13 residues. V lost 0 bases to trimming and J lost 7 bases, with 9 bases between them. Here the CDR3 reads CASSQDSEGTQYF. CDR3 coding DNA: TGTGCCAGCAGCCAAGATAGCGAGGGGACCCAGTACTTC.

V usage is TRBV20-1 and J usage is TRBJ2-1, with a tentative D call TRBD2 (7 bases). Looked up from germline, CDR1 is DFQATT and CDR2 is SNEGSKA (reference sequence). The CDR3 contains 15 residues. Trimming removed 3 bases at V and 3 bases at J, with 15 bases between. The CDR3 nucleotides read TGCAGTGCTAGTACGGGGGGCATCGTCTACAATGAGCAGTTCTTC. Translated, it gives CSASTGGIVYNEQFF.

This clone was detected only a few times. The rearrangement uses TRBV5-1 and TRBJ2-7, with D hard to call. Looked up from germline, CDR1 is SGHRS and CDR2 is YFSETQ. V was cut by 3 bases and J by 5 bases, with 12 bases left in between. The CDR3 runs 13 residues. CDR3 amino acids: CASSSDADNEQYF. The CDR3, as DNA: TGCGCCAGCAGCTCGGATGCTGACAACGAGCAGTACTTC.

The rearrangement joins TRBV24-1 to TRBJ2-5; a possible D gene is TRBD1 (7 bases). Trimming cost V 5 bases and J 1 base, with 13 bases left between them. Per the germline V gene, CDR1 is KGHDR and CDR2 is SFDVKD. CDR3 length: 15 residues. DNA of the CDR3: TGTGCCACCAGTGGGAGGGGGCCCATCCAAGAGACCCAGTACTTC. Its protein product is CATSGRGPIQETQYF.

The chain's CDR3 is CASSLSRNQPQHF. CDR3 nucleotides: TGTGCCAGCAGTCTATCCCGGAATCAGCCCCAGCATTTT. The V and J genes are TRBV12-3 or TRBV12-4 and TRBJ1-5; D unresolved. V lost 5 bases and J 4 bases, leaving 9 bases between the germline ends. This CDR3 has 13 amino acids.

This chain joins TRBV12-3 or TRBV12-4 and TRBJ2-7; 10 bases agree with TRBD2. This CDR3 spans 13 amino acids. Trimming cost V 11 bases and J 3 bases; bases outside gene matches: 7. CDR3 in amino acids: CAVLAGDGYEQYF. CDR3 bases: TGTGCCGTGCTAGCGGGAGACGGCTACGAGCAGTACTTC.

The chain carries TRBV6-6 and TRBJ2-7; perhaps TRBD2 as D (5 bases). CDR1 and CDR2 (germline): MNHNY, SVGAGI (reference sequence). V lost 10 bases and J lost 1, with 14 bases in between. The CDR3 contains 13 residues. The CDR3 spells CATRGGQSYEQYF. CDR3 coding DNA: TGTGCCACCCGAGGCGGGCAATCCTACGAGCAGTACTTC.

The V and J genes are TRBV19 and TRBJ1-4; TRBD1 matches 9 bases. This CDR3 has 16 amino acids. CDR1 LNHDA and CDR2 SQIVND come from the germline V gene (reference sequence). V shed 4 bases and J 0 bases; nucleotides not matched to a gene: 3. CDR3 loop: CASSTRTGATNEKLFF. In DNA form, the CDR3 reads TGTGCCAGTAGTACCAGGACAGGGGCAACTAATGAAAAACTGTTTTTT.

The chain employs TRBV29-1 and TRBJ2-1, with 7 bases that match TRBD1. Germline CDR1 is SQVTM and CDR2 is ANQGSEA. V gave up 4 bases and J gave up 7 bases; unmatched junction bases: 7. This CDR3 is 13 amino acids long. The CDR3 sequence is CSVVGQIRNEQFF. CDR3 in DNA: TGCAGCGTTGTGGGACAGATCCGTAATGAGCAGTTCTTC.

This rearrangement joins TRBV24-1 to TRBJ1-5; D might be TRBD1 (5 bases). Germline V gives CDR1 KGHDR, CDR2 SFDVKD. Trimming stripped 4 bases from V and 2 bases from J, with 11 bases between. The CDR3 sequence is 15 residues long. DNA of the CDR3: TGTGCCACCAGTGAACCAACAGGCCGCAATCAGCCCCAGCATTTT. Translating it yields CATSEPTGRNQPQHF.

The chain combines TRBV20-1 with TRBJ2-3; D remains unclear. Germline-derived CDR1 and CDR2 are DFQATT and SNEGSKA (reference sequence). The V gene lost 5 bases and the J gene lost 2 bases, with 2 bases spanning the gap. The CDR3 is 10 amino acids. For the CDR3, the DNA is TGCAGTGCTTACACAGATACGCAGTATTTT. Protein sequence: CSAYTDTQYF.

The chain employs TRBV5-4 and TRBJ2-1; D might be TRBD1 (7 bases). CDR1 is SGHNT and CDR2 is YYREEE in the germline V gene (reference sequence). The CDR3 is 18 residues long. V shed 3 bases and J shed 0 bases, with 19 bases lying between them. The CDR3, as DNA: TGTGCCAGCAGCTCCCCCACGGAGGGGGCTAGCTCCTACAATGAGCAGTTCTTC. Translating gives CASSSPTEGASSYNEQFF.